The subject of this entry is one T cell receptor beta chain. The sample is drawn from a study of shared clonotypes between healthy human individuals. This CDR3 contains 17 residues. V lost 4 bases to trimming and J lost 4 bases, with 20 bases between them. Germline-derived CDR1 and CDR2 are LGHNA and YSLEER. The repertoire was sequenced with immunoSEQ multiplex PCR; TCRdb's copy has only in-frame clones and lacks some. Of around 990,000 clones listed, 70% to 80% are singletons. The receptor comes from a man aged 18 to 29 in good health. Some clones in this sample may be carry-over from other donors' samples. The chain employs TRBV4-3 and TRBJ2-1; D possibly matches TRBD1 or TRBD2 (6 bases each). The sample was memory CD4+ T cells from PBMCs. Subset specified: CD45RA-negative fraction. The CDR3 region has the DNA TGCGCCAGCAGCCTTGGGGGGCAGACCTTGCCTTACAATGAGCAGTTCTTC. Translated, it gives CASSLGGQTLPYNEQFF.